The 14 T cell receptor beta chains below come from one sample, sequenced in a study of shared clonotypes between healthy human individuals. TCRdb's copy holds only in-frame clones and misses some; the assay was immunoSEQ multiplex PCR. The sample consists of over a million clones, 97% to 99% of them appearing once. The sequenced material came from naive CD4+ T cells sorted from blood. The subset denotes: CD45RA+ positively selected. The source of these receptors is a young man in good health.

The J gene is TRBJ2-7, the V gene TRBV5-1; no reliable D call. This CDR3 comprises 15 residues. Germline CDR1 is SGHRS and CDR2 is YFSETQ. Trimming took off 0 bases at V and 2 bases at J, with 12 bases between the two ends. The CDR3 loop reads CASSLAGPSPYEQYF. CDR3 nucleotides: TGCGCCAGCAGCTTGGCGGGCCCCTCTCCCTACGAGCAGTACTTC.

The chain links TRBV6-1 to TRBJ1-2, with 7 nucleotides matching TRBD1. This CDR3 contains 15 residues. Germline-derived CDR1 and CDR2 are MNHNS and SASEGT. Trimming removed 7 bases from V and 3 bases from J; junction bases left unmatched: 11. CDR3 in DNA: TGTGCCAGCATACGGGGGACAGCTCCTCACTATGGCTACACCTTC. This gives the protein CASIRGTAPHYGYTF.

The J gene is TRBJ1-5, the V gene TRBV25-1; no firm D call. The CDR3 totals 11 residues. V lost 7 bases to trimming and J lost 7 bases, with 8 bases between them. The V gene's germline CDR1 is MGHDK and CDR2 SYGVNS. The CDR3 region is CASKGRQPQHF. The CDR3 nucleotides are TGTGCCAGCAAGGGCAGACAGCCCCAGCATTTT.

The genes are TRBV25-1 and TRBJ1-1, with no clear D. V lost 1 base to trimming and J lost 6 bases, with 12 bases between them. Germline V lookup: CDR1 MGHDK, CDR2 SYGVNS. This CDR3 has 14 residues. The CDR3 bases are TGTGCCAGCAGTGAATCTGTCGCAGCCGCTGAAGCTTTCTTT. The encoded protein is CASSESVAAAEAFF. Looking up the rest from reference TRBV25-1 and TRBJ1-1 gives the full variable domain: EADIYQTPRYLVIGTGKKITLECSQTMGHDKMYWYQQDPGMELHLIHYSYGVNSTEKGDLSSESTVSRIRTEHFPLTLESARPSHTSQYLCASSESVAAAEAFFGQGTRLTVV.

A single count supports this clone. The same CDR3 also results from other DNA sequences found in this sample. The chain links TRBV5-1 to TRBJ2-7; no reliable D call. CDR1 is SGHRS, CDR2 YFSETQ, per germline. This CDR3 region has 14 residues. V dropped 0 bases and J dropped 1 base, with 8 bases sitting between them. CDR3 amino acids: CASSLASPSYEQYF. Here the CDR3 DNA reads TGCGCCAGCAGCTTGGCTTCTCCGTCCTACGAGCAGTACTTC.

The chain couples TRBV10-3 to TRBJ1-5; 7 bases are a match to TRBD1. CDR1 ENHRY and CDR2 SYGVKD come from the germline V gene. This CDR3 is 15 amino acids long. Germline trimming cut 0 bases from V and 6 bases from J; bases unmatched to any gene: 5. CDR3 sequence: CAISESGQDVQPQHF. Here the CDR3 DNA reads TGTGCCATCAGTGAGTCAGGACAGGATGTTCAGCCCCAGCATTTT.

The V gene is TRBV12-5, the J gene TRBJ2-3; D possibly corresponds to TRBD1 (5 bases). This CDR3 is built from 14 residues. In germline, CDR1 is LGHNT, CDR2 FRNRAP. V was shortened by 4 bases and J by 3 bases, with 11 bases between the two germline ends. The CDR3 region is CASGSQGQTDTQYF. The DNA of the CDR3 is TGTGCTAGTGGTTCTCAGGGTCAAACAGATACGCAGTATTTT.

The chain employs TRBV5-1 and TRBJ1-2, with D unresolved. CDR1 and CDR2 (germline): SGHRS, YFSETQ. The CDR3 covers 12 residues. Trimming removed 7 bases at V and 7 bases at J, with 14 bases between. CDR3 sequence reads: CASGEGPPGYTF. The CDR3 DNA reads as TGCGCCAGCGGGGAGGGTCCCCCTGGCTACACCTTC. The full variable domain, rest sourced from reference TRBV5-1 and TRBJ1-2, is KAGVTQTPRYLIKTRGQQVTLSCSPISGHRSVSWYQQTPGQGLQFLFEYFSETQRNKGNFPGRFSGRQFSNSRSEMNVSTLELGDSALYLCASGEGPPGYTFGSGTRLTVV.

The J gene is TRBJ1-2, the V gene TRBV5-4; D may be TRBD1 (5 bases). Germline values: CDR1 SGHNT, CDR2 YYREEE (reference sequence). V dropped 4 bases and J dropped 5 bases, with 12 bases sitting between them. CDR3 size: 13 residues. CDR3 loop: CASSLTEEYGYTF. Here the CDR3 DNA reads TGTGCCAGCAGCCTGACAGAAGAATATGGCTACACCTTC.

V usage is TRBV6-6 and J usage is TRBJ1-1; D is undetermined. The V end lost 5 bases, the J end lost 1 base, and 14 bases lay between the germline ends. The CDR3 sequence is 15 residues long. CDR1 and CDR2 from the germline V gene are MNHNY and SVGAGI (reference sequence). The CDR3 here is CASSTLGYGNTEAFF. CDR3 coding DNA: TGTGCCAGCAGTACCTTGGGTTATGGGAACACTGAAGCTTTCTTT.

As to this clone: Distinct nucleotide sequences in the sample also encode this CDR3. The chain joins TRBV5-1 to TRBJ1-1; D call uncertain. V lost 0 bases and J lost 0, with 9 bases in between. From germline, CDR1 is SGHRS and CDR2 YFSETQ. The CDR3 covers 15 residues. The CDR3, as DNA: TGCGCCAGCAGCTTGGCAAGTGGAGTGAACACTGAAGCTTTCTTT. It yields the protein CASSLASGVNTEAFF.

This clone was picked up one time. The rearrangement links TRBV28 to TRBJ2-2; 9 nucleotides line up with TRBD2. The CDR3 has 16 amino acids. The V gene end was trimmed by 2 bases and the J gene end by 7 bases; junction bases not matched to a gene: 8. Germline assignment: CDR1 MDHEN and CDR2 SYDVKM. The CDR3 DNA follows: TGTGCCAGCAGTTTAGGTCTTAGCGGGAGAATCGGGGAGCTGTTTTTT. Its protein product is CASSLGLSGRIGELFF.

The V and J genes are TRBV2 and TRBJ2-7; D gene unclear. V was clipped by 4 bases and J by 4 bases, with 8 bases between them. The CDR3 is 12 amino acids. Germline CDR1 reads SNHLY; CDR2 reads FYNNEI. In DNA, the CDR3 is TGTGCCAGCAGTGCCTCAGGTTACGAGCAGTACTTC. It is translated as CASSASGYEQYF.

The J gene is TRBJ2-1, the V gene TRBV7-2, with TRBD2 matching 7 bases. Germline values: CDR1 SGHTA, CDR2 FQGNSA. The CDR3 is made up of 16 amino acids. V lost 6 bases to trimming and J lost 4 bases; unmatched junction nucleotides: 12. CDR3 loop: CASRNPPGLPYNEQFF. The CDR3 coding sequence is TGTGCCAGCAGAAACCCCCCGGGACTACCATACAATGAGCAGTTCTTC.